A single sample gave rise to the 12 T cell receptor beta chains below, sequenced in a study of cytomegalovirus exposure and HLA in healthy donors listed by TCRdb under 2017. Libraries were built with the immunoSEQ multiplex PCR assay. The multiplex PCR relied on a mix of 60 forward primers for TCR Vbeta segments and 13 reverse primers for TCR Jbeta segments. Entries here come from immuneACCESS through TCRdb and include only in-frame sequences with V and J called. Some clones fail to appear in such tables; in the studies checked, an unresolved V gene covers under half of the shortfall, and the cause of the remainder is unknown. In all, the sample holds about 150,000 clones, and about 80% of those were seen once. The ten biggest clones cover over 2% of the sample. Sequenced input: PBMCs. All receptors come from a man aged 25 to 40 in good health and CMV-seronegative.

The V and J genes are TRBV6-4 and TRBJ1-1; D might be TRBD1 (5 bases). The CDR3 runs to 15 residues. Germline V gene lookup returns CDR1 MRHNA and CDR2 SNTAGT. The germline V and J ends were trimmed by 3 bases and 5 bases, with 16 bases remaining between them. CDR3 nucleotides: TGTGCCAGCAGTGAGACCAGGGTTGGGAAAACTGAAGCTTTCTTT. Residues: CASSETRVGKTEAFF.

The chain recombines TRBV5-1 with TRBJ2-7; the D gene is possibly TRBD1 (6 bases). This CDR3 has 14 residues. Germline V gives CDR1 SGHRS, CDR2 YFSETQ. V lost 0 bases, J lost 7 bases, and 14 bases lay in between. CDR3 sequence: CASSLGDTQAEQYF. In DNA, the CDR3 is TGCGCCAGCAGCTTGGGGGACACCCAGGCGGAGCAGTACTTC.

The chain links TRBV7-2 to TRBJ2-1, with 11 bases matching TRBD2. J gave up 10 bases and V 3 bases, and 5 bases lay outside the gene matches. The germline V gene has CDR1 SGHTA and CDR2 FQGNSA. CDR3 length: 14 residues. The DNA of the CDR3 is TGTGCCAGCAGCTTGGTAGCGGGAGGGAGGGAGCAGTTCTTC. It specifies CASSLVAGGREQFF.

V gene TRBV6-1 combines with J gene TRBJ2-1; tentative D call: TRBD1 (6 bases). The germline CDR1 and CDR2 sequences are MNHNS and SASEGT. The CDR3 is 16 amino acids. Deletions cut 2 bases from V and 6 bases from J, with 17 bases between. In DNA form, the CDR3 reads TGTGCCAGCAGTGAACACAACAGGGTATTGAGCAATGAGCAGTTCTTC. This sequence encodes CASSEHNRVLSNEQFF.

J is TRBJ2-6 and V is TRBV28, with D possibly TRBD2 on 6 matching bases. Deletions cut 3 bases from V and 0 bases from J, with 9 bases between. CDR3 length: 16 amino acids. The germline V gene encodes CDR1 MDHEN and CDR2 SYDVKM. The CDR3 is CASSLYGSSGANVLTF. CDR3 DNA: TGTGCCAGCAGTTTGTACGGGAGCTCTGGGGCCAACGTCCTGACTTTC.

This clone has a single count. CDR3: CASSSVRLTDTQYF. CDR3 bases: TGTGCCAGCAGTTCCGTAAGACTCACAGATACGCAGTATTTT. The V and J genes are TRBV6-5 and TRBJ2-3, with D uncertain. The V and J ends lost 4 bases and 2 bases respectively, with 10 bases between them. CDR3 length: 14 residues. CDR1 is MNHEY, CDR2 SVGAGI, per germline.

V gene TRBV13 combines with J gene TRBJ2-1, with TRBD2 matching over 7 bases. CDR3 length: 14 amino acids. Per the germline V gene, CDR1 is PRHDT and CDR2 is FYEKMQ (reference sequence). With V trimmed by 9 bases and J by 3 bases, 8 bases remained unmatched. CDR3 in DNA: TGTGCCAGTAGTGGGGGGAGGGGCTACAATGAGCAGTTCTTC. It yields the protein CASSGGRGYNEQFF.

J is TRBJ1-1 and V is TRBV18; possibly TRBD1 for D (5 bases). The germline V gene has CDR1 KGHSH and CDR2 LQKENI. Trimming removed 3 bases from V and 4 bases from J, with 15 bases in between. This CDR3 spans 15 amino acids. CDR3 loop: CASSPPSRGGTEAFF. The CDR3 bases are TGTGCCAGCTCACCGCCTTCGCGGGGGGGCACTGAAGCTTTCTTT.

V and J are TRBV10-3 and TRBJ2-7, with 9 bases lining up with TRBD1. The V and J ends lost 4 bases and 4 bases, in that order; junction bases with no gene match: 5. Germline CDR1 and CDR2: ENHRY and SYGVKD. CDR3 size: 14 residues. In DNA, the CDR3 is TGTGCCATCAGTGGTCGGGACAGGGATTACGAGCAGTACTTC. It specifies CAISGRDRDYEQYF.

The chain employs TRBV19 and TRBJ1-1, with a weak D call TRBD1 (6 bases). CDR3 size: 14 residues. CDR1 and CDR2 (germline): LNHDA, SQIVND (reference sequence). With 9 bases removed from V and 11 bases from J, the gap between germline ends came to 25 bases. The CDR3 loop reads CASSPTGTLNLAFF. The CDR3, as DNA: TGTGCCAGCTCCCCAACAGGGACCCTTAATTTGGCTTTCTTT.

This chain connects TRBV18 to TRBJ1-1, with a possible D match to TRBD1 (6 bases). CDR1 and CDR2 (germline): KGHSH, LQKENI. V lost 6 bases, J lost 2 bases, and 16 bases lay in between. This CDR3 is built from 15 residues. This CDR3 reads CASSPQGSDNTEAFF. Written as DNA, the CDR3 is TGTGCCAGCTCTCCTCAGGGGAGCGATAACACTGAAGCTTTCTTT. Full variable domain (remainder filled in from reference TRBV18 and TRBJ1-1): NAGVMQNPRHLVRRRGQEARLRCSPMKGHSHVYWYRQLPEEGLKFMVYLQKENIIDESGMPKERFSAEFPKEGPSILRIQQVVRGDSAAYFCASSPQGSDNTEAFFGQGTRLTVV.

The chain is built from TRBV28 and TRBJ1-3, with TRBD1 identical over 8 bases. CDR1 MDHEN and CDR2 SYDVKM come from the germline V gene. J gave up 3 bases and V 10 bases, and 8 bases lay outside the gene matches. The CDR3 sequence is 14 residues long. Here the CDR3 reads CATEAGGSGNTIYF. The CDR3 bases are TGTGCCACCGAGGCAGGGGGCAGTGGAAACACCATATATTTT.